This TCR beta chain originates from a study of response to subunit inactivated influenza vaccine. In TCRdb, the RT-PCR reads were re-called with MiXCR into one record per CDR3 protein. The repertoire has 610,000 or so distinct CDR3 sequences, 12% to 15% of them found once; the top ten carry over 8.5%. This CDR3 spans 15 amino acids. CDR1 and CDR2 from the germline V gene are KGHDR and SFDVKD. J lost 1 base, V lost 4 bases, and 3 bases had no gene match. A few counts support this clonotype. The chain carries TRBV24-1 and TRBJ2-5; 9 bases fit TRBD2. This receptor was taken from a man aged 45 to 65 who received an inactivated influenza vaccine. Sequences were derived from PBMCs from blood, sampled about 13 days after vaccination. CDR3 loop: CATSDGTSLQETQYF. The CDR3 DNA sequence: TGTGCCACCAGTGACGGGACTAGCCTCCAAGAGACCCAGTACTTC.